The 32 T cell receptor beta chains below were found in one sample sequenced in a study of PD-1 blockade in classical Hodgkin lymphoma. Every one of the patients relapsed after autologous stem cell transplantation (brentuximab vedotin exposure was variable). Some clones are missing from TCRdb's copy, which holds only in-frame ones; the method was immunoSEQ multiplex PCR. This table holds approximately 57,000 clones, around 90% found once. Sequenced material: peripheral blood mononuclear cells (PBMCs), taken before the second cycle of nivolumab. The receptors here all came from a human donor with classical Hodgkin lymphoma.

This sequence joins TRBV5-1 and TRBJ2-7; D is ambiguous. Trimming removed 2 bases from V and 6 bases from J, with 15 bases in between. Germline values: CDR1 SGHRS, CDR2 YFSETQ. The CDR3 is 14 residues long. CDR3 DNA: TGCGCCAGCAGCTTCGGTAACATTGGAAGCGAGCAGTACTTC. Translated: CASSFGNIGSEQYF.

Here the CDR3 DNA reads TGTGCCAGCAGTCTACCTCTCCGGACAGGGGCCCAAGAGACCCAGTACTTC. The encoded protein is CASSLPLRTGAQETQYF. The V and J genes are TRBV28 and TRBJ2-5, with TRBD1 identical over 9 bases. V was clipped by 5 bases and J by 1 base; unmatched bases: 11. CDR1 and CDR2 (germline): MDHEN, SYDVKM. The CDR3 has 17 amino acids.

The gene calls are TRBV6-5 and TRBJ2-1, with 11 bases that match TRBD2. V dropped 10 bases and J dropped 0; count of bases not matched to a gene: 2. Germline loops: CDR1 MNHEY, CDR2 SVGAGI. This CDR3 is built from 14 residues. This CDR3 reads CATSGGSSYNEQFF. The CDR3 coding sequence is TGTGCCACTAGCGGGGGGAGCTCCTACAATGAGCAGTTCTTC.

This clone was found once. The J gene is TRBJ2-2, the V gene TRBV7-9; D is tentatively TRBD1 or TRBD2 (5 bases each). Germline CDR1 SEHNR, CDR2 FQNEAQ (reference sequence). This CDR3 region has 16 residues. The germline V and J ends were trimmed by 0 bases and 1 base, with 9 bases remaining between them. CDR3 sequence reads: CASSLAWDLNTGELFF. The CDR3 nucleotides read TGTGCCAGCAGCTTAGCCTGGGACCTGAACACCGGGGAGCTGTTTTTT.

This clone was seen once. The chain has TRBV5-1 and TRBJ1-2; 8 nucleotides align to TRBD1. V lost 3 bases to trimming and J lost 3 bases; unmatched junction nucleotides: 7. Germline-derived CDR1 and CDR2 are SGHRS and YFSETQ. This CDR3 region has 15 residues. This CDR3 is CASSSRQGWDYGYTF. The CDR3 nucleotides are TGCGCCAGCAGCTCCCGACAGGGGTGGGACTATGGCTACACCTTC.

The rearrangement uses TRBV7-3 and TRBJ2-1, with D perhaps matching TRBD2 (6 bases). Germline lookup yields CDR1 SGHTA and CDR2 FQGTGA. This CDR3 contains 13 residues. Trimming took 2 bases from V and 5 from J, leaving 7 bases between them. CDR3 DNA: TGTGCCAGCAGCTTAGCGGGAAACAATGAGCAGTTCTTC. Amino acids: CASSLAGNNEQFF.

The chain is built from TRBV29-1 and TRBJ2-2; 9 bases line up with TRBD2. CDR1 and CDR2 from the germline V gene are SQVTM and ANQGSEA. Trimming removed 3 bases from V and 4 bases from J; junction bases left unmatched: 3. This CDR3 contains 14 residues. CDR3 region: CSVDAGGFTGELFF. The DNA of the CDR3 is TGCAGCGTTGATGCGGGGGGGTTCACCGGGGAGCTGTTTTTT.

The chain uses TRBV27 and TRBJ2-2; TRBD1 matches 8 bases. From germline, CDR1 is MNHEY and CDR2 SMNVEV (reference sequence). Trimming at V came to 8 bases and at J to 0 bases, leaving 11 bases not matched to a gene. The CDR3 covers 17 residues. In DNA, the CDR3 is TGTGCCAGCGCCGGGACAGGAGACTTCGCGAACACCGGGGAGCTGTTTTTT. Translated, it gives CASAGTGDFANTGELFF.

The gene calls are TRBV4-2 and TRBJ2-7; D may be TRBD1 (6 bases). The CDR3 loop spans 17 amino acids. Germline CDR1 LGHNA, CDR2 YNFKEQ. Trimming stripped 0 bases from V and 4 bases from J, with 19 bases between. In DNA form, the CDR3 reads TGTGCCAGCAGCCAAGAGGCCCCGGACAGTGGCGCGTACGAGCAGTACTTC. It codes for CASSQEAPDSGAYEQYF.

The gene calls are TRBV21-1 and TRBJ1-2; the table gives TRBD1 as D, unverified against the DNA. TRBV21-1 is a recognized pseudogene. CDR3 length: 15 amino acids. CDR3 amino acids: CASSPQVWGQDGYTF. CDR3 coding DNA: TGTGCCAGCAGCCCCCAGGTCTGGGGGCAGGATGGCTACACCTTC.

The chain couples TRBV7-9 to TRBJ2-7; 8 positions agree with TRBD2. Looked up from germline, CDR1 is SEHNR and CDR2 is FQNEAQ (reference sequence). After removal of 6 bases from V and 4 bases from J, the junction contained 14 bases not matched to a gene. The CDR3 loop spans 16 amino acids. The CDR3 bases are TGTGCCAGCAGTACCCTCGGGGGGGCATCATCTTACGAGCAGTACTTC. Translating it yields CASSTLGGASSYEQYF.

V and J are TRBV6-5 and TRBJ1-1; D remains unclear. The CDR3 extends over 13 amino acids. The germline V gene has CDR1 MNHEY and CDR2 SVGAGI. The V gene lost 10 bases and the J gene lost 0 bases, with 12 bases spanning the gap. The CDR3 DNA sequence: TGTGCCAATCCGAGGTGCATGAACACTGAAGCTTTCTTT. Protein sequence: CANPRCMNTEAFF.

The chain is built from TRBV5-1 and TRBJ2-1; D unclear. Germline loops: CDR1 SGHRS, CDR2 YFSETQ. V lost 1 base to trimming and J lost 4 bases, with 9 bases between them. The CDR3 is made up of 14 amino acids. CDR3 in DNA: TGCGCCAGCAGCTTGTCACTAACATACAATGAGCAGTTCTTC. Protein: CASSLSLTYNEQFF. Based on the CDR3 plus reference TRBV5-1 and TRBJ2-1, the full variable domain is KAGVTQTPRYLIKTRGQQVTLSCSPISGHRSVSWYQQTPGQGLQFLFEYFSETQRNKGNFPGRFSGRQFSNSRSEMNVSTLELGDSALYLCASSLSLTYNEQFFGPGTRLTVL.

The chain is built from TRBV7-9 and TRBJ2-7, with D possibly called TRBD1 or TRBD2 (5 bases each). The CDR3 contains 13 residues. Between the trimmed V and J ends, which lost 9 bases and 4 bases, there was a span of 16 bases. The V gene's germline CDR1 is SEHNR and CDR2 FQNEAQ (reference sequence). The CDR3 DNA follows: TGTGCCAGTCGTCGGGACGTAAGTTACGAGCAGTACTTC. This sequence encodes CASRRDVSYEQYF.

V gene TRBV14 combines with J gene TRBJ1-1; no reliable D call. Germline CDR1 and CDR2: SGHDN and FVKESK. V shed 1 base and J shed 1 base, with 10 bases lying between them. The CDR3 loop spans 15 amino acids. The CDR3 here is CASSQVIRENTEAFF. In nucleotides, the CDR3 is TGTGCCAGCAGCCAAGTAATACGGGAGAACACTGAAGCTTTCTTT.

As DNA, the CDR3 is TGTGCCAGCAGCCCACTCGTGATTTCCATGAACACCGGGGAGCTGTTTTTT. As protein: CASSPLVISMNTGELFF. The chain couples TRBV7-2 to TRBJ2-2; D is undetermined. Per the germline V gene, CDR1 is SGHTA and CDR2 is FQGNSA. CDR3 length: 17 amino acids. V lost 5 bases, J lost 1 base, and 17 bases lay in between.

The rearrangement links TRBV5-1 to TRBJ2-3; TRBD2 is a possible D gene (6 bases). The CDR3 sequence is 16 residues long. V was clipped by 3 bases and J by 0 bases, with 14 bases between them. CDR1 is SGHRS, CDR2 YFSETQ, per germline. CDR3 nucleotides: TGCGCCAGCAGCTCGCCGGGACTTTCGAGCACAGATACGCAGTATTTT. It translates to CASSSPGLSSTDTQYF.

J is TRBJ2-7 and V is TRBV19; D may be TRBD1 or TRBD2 (5 bases each). This CDR3 region has 14 residues. V dropped 5 bases and J dropped 3 bases, with 14 bases sitting between them. Germline CDR1 and CDR2: LNHDA and SQIVND (reference sequence). The CDR3 region is CASSGGTGFYEQYF. The CDR3, as DNA: TGTGCCAGTAGTGGGGGAACGGGTTTCTACGAGCAGTACTTC.

The chain couples TRBV9 to TRBJ2-7, with TRBD1 matching over 9 bases. Losses at the gene ends were 1 base for V and 2 bases for J; bases not matched to a gene: 4. This CDR3 is 15 amino acids long. Germline V gene data show CDR1 as SGDLS and CDR2 as YYNGEE. As DNA, the CDR3 is TGTGCCAGCAGCGTATCCGGGACAGGGACCTACGAGCAGTACTTC. This gives the protein CASSVSGTGTYEQYF.

The CDR3 sequence: CASSPRTGRYGYTF. CDR3 nucleotides: TGTGCCAGCAGCCCACGGACGGGCCGCTATGGCTACACCTTC. The rearrangement uses TRBV4-2 and TRBJ1-2, with unresolved D. There are 14 residues in the CDR3. Germline V gene lookup returns CDR1 LGHNA and CDR2 YNFKEQ. V was trimmed by 4 bases and J by 4 bases, leaving 13 bases between them.

The chain joins TRBV5-1 to TRBJ1-6; D remains ambiguous. Germline V gives CDR1 SGHRS, CDR2 YFSETQ. V was trimmed by 4 bases and J by 0 bases, leaving 8 bases between them. The length of the CDR3 is 15 residues. The chain's CDR3 is CASSPDRSYNSPLHF. The CDR3 DNA reads TGCGCCAGCAGCCCCGACCGCTCCTATAATTCACCCCTCCACTTT.

This chain joins TRBV11-2 and TRBJ1-1; a possible D gene is TRBD1 (5 bases). The CDR3 contains 13 residues. Trimming shortened V by 2 bases and J by 7 bases, and 11 bases separated the two germline ends. Germline CDR1 and CDR2: SGHAT and FQNNGV. CDR3 sequence (DNA): TGTGCCAGCAGCTTATCCGCGGGGGGTGAAGCTTTCTTT. Protein product: CASSLSAGGEAFF.

The chain carries TRBV27 and TRBJ2-7, with TRBD2 as a possible D gene (7 bases). The V gene's germline CDR1 is MNHEY and CDR2 SMNVEV (reference sequence). V gave up 5 bases and J gave up 0 bases, with 17 bases separating them. The CDR3 totals 16 residues. CDR3 loop: CASSPPWGGGSYEQYF. CDR3 in DNA: TGTGCCAGCAGTCCCCCTTGGGGGGGCGGCTCCTACGAGCAGTACTTC.

The chain uses TRBV7-2 and TRBJ2-7; no clear D gene. Germline CDR1 SGHTA, CDR2 FQGNSA. V shed 1 base and J shed 1 base, with 2 bases lying between them. CDR3 length: 12 residues. CDR3 amino acids: CASSLESYEQYF. The CDR3 DNA is TGTGCCAGCAGCTTAGAATCCTACGAGCAGTACTTC.

The gene calls are TRBV2 and TRBJ2-3; tentatively, D is TRBD2 (5 bases). Trimming stripped 2 bases from V and 1 base from J, with 19 bases between. The CDR3 extends over 18 amino acids. The germline V gene has CDR1 SNHLY and CDR2 FYNNEI. DNA of the CDR3: TGTGCCAGCAGTGAATCGTCGGACTTTACAATGGGCACAGATACGCAGTATTTT. It yields the protein CASSESSDFTMGTDTQYF. Filled out from reference TRBV2 and TRBJ2-3, the complete variable domain reads EPEVTQTPSHQVTQMGQEVILRCVPISNHLYFYWYRQILGQKVEFLVSFYNNEISEKSEIFDDQFSVERPDGSNFTLKIRSTKLEDSAMYFCASSESSDFTMGTDTQYFGPGTRLTVL.

J is TRBJ2-1 and V is TRBV27; possibly TRBD1 for D (6 bases). Germline V gene lookup returns CDR1 MNHEY and CDR2 SMNVEV (reference sequence). Trimming stripped 3 bases from V and 15 bases from J, with 21 bases between. The CDR3 has 14 amino acids. CDR3 region: CASSFQGTQEQLFF. Written as DNA, the CDR3 is TGTGCCAGCAGTTTCCAGGGGACCCAGGAGCAACTGTTCTTC.

This chain connects TRBV27 to TRBJ1-2; no clear D gene. CDR3 length: 17 residues. From germline, CDR1 is MNHEY and CDR2 SMNVEV (reference sequence). The V and J ends lost 3 bases and 6 bases respectively, with 23 bases between them. The CDR3, as DNA: TGTGCCAGCAGTTTCGGATGGTCGGGGAAAACTCTCCATGGCTACACCTTC. It is translated as CASSFGWSGKTLHGYTF.

This clone has just one count. The V call is TRBV6-5, the J call TRBJ2-7, with D unclear. CDR1 MNHEY and CDR2 SVGAGI come from the germline V gene. Trimming took off 1 base at V and 4 bases at J, with 11 bases between the two ends. This CDR3 region has 14 residues. CDR3 coding DNA: TGTGCCAGCAGTTACTTGGACGGGCGGTACGAGCAGTACTTC. Translation: CASSYLDGRYEQYF.

This sequence joins TRBV28 and TRBJ1-2, with 7 nucleotides matching TRBD1. Germline CDR1 reads MDHEN; CDR2 reads SYDVKM. This CDR3 is 14 amino acids long. V lost 7 bases and J lost 4; bases outside the gene matches: 9. Here the CDR3 reads CASTPGGPPYGYTF. CDR3 DNA sequence: TGTGCCAGCACCCCAGGGGGGCCTCCCTATGGCTACACCTTC.

This sequence joins TRBV11-2 and TRBJ2-5; 9 nucleotides match TRBD1. Trimming at V came to 0 bases and at J to 5 bases, leaving 7 bases not matched to a gene. Germline V gene lookup returns CDR1 SGHAT and CDR2 FQNNGV. This CDR3 has 16 residues. The CDR3: CASSLESGQGWETQYF. In nucleotides, the CDR3 is TGTGCCAGCAGCTTAGAGTCGGGACAGGGATGGGAGACCCAGTACTTC.

The chain couples TRBV19 to TRBJ2-2; the match to TRBD1 covers 9 bases. The CDR3 has 19 residues. CDR1 is LNHDA, CDR2 SQIVND, per germline (reference sequence). Losses at the gene ends were 4 bases for V and 6 bases for J; bases not matched to a gene: 18. Written as DNA, the CDR3 is TGTGCCAGTAGTAACAAGCCTCCGGGACAGGGAAAGGGTGCCGGGGAGCTGTTTTTT. It translates to CASSNKPPGQGKGAGELFF. The full variable domain, in which reference TRBV19 and TRBJ2-2 provide the parts outside the CDR3, is DGGITQSPKYLFRKEGQNVTLSCEQNLNHDAMYWYRQDPGQGLRLIYYSQIVNDFQKGDIAEGYSVSREKKESFPLTVTSAQKNPTAFYLCASSNKPPGQGKGAGELFFGEGSRLTVL.

The gene calls are TRBV15 and TRBJ2-7; D is possibly TRBD2 (7 bases). V was trimmed by 4 bases and J by 2 bases, leaving 15 bases between them. The CDR3 runs to 15 residues. Germline CDR1 and CDR2: LNHNV and YYDKDF (reference sequence). CDR3 region: CATSIVGGGPYEQYF. DNA of the CDR3: TGTGCCACCAGCATCGTAGGGGGGGGGCCCTACGAGCAGTACTTC.